This is a list of T cell receptor beta chains from one sample in a study of T-cell reconstitution after alpha-beta-depleted transplantation in children. TCRdb re-called the PCR reads with MiXCR, one entry per CDR3 protein. The sample shows around 700,000 distinct CDR3 sequences, around 14% of them seen only once. The source material was PBMCs, sampled before TCRalphabeta/CD19-depleted stem cell transplant. The receptors derive from a girl aged 2 to 10 with congenital amegakaryocytic thrombocytopenia, due to receive a stem cell transplant. CDR3s leave out the opening cysteine and the closing phenylalanine or tryptophan. Only some rows state a clone size, as once, few, many or a class for expanded clones.

abundance,j_gene,v_gene,CDR3aa
many,TRBJ1-4,TRBV9,ASTLRGGNAEKLF
once,TRBJ2-1,TRBV7-9,ATSVSGGYNEQF
few,TRBJ2-4,TRBV10-3,AISDSGGRRNIQY
NA,TRBJ1-2,TRBV5-1,ASSLETQGNGYT
few,TRBJ2-3,TRBV9,ASSPWDRGTDTQY
few,TRBJ2-2,TRBV12-3/TRBV12-4,ASSLRNRTNTGELF
many,TRBJ1-1,TRBV5-1,ASSLEPRSEAF
few,TRBJ2-5,TRBV20-1,SASNIPRAQETQY
few,TRBJ2-7,TRBV5-1,ASSTGQSYEQY
NA,TRBJ1-1,TRBV11-2,ASIELDREAF
few,TRBJ2-3,TRBV6-1,ASLQGRGTQY
many,TRBJ2-3,TRBV4-1,ASSQDFAGITDTQY
NA,TRBJ2-5,TRBV28,ASSERTVRSGETQY
NA,TRBJ2-3,TRBV7-9,ASSLPRGREIADTQY
few,TRBJ2-5,TRBV12-3/TRBV12-4,ASSLAPLAGSETQY
many,TRBJ2-1,TRBV6-1,ASTGLAGGSSYNEQF
NA,TRBJ2-1,TRBV5-1,ASSLDLGSYNEQF
many,TRBJ2-7,TRBV5-5,ASSSQGAGTYEQY
few,TRBJ2-1,TRBV7-2,ASSLIGAYNEQF
few,TRBJ2-7,TRBV7-9,ASTHETGNYEQY
many,TRBJ2-7,TRBV25-1,ASSEYGGGTSAYEQY
many,TRBJ2-3,TRBV4-2,ASSRGREFTDTQY
many,TRBJ1-1,TRBV6-1,ASSPRGGRMNTEAF
NA,TRBJ2-4,TRBV6-1,ASSELVAKNIQY
many,TRBJ1-1,TRBV5-1,ASTFTGVGTEAF
many,TRBJ2-1,TRBV29-1,SLDRGDMYEQF
many,TRBJ2-1,TRBV10-2,ASSGRRAGTYNEQF
many,TRBJ2-7,TRBV20-1,SADRLPQQY
NA,TRBJ2-1,TRBV14,ASSLLDIGYRSYNEQF
NA,TRBJ1-1,TRBV5-1,ASSYDRQEAF
many,TRBJ2-3,TRBV9,ASGTTSRGGTDTQY
many,TRBJ2-5,TRBV20-1,SARPPAGETQY
many,TRBJ2-6,TRBV20-1,SARDRRDSGANVLT
NA,TRBJ2-7,TRBV7-2,ASSFPPGEQY
few,TRBJ2-3,TRBV7-9,ASSPGSVDTQY
NA,TRBJ2-1,TRBV12-3/TRBV12-4,ASSRYEGQGYNEQF
NA,TRBJ2-7,TRBV3-1,ASSQDPVVYEQY
many,TRBJ2-1,TRBV20-1,SAEPGRSSYNEQF
many,TRBJ2-3,TRBV12-3/TRBV12-4,ASSSWTSGSQDTQY
many,TRBJ2-3,TRBV20-1,SASRDRGLTDTQY
NA,TRBJ1-1,TRBV27,ASSLSIGDRVYTEAF
many,TRBJ2-3,TRBV7-8,ASSLVGEWGTDTQY
few,TRBJ2-7,TRBV6-1,ASSLKLNFRDREY
many,TRBJ2-3,TRBV10-3,AIKGGSSTDTQY
many,TRBJ2-7,TRBV5-6,ASSLGLVFRYEQY
NA,TRBJ2-2,TRBV7-9,ASSLYPGVGKNTGELF
NA,TRBJ2-1,TRBV5-1,ASSLGRGYSNNEQF
NA,TRBJ2-7,TRBV18,ASSPWAGPSSYEQC
few,TRBJ1-6,TRBV19,ASTQDGSGESPLH
once,TRBJ2-1,TRBV29-1,SVELPDYLSYNEQF
many,TRBJ2-5,TRBV20-1,SARGISGQETQY
NA,TRBJ2-7,TRBV15,ATSRVRAGRQGAQEQY
many,TRBJ1-1,TRBV11-2,ASSLQLGPNTEAF
NA,TRBJ2-7,TRBV12-3/TRBV12-4,ASSLRGLGGRSSYEQY
NA,TRBJ2-3,TRBV15,ATSTDPSGLSTDTQY
many,TRBJ2-5,TRBV29-1,SVVTGLRETQY
NA,TRBJ2-7,TRBV2,ASSEIGSDQSGEQY
NA,TRBJ1-4,TRBV5-1,ASSSQASGPRYGKLF
NA,TRBJ2-5,TRBV28,AARGQAIVEETQY